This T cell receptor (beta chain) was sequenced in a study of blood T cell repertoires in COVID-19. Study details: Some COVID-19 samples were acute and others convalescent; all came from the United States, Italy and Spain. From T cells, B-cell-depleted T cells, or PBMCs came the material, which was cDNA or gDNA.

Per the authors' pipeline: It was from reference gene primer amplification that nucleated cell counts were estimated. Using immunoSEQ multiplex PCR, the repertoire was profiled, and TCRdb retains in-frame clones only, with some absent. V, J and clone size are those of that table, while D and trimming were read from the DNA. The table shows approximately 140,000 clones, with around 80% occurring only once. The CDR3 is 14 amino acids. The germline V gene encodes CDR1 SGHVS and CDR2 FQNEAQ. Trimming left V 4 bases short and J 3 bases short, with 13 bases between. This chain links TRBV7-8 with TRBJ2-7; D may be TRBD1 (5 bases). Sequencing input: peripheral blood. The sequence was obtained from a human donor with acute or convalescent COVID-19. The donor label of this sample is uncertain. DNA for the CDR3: TGTGCCAGCAGCTCGAATAGGGGCAGCTACGAGCAGTACTTC. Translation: CASSSNRGSYEQYF.